The source of this TCR beta chain is a study of blood T cell repertoires in COVID-19. Across the study: Acute and convalescent COVID-19 specimens originated in the United States, Italy and Spain. T cells, B-cell-depleted T cells, or PBMCs provided the cDNA or gDNA that served as material.

The V gene end was trimmed by 4 bases and the J gene end by 7 bases; junction bases not matched to a gene: 5. CDR1 is LGHDT and CDR2 is YNNKEL in the germline V gene (reference sequence). This CDR3 spans 14 amino acids. In the source study's methods: Reference gene primer amplification yielded estimated nucleated cell counts. TCRdb's copy holds only in-frame clones and misses some; the assay was immunoSEQ multiplex PCR. That table supplies the V and J calls and clone size; D and trimming were determined from the DNA. The table lists some 160,000 clones, roughly nine tenths of them singletons. Input material: peripheral blood. The clonotype comes from a man in his 60s with acute or convalescent COVID-19. This chain joins TRBV3-1 (or the pseudogene TRBV3-2) and TRBJ1-5; TRBD1 matches at 9 bases. The CDR3 DNA reads TGTGCCAGCAGCCCTACAGGGGGCAGGCAGCCCCAGCATTTT. Its translation: CASSPTGGRQPQHF.